This TCR beta chain was sequenced in a study of blood T cells in healthy people across ages. V trimming: 1 base; J trimming: 15 bases; junction bases outside the gene matches: 10. Germline V gene data show CDR1 as SGHTA and CDR2 as FQGNSA. This CDR3 region has 14 residues. A second roughly 6 to 11 cycle PCR used barcoded and J-beta primers. MiXCR, run by TCRdb on the 5' RACE reads, gives a single entry per CDR3 protein. This table has roughly 800,000 distinct CDR3 sequences, roughly 53% appearing once. Details on this clonotype: Its specificity is not known.

Caucasian individuals from Russia who were healthy and aged about 6 to 90 acted as donors. RNA extraction gave at least 5 micrograms of total RNA per sample. The study, taken as a whole, reports: Aged donors had fewer naive CD4+ cells and lower diversity than long-lived donors.

J is TRBJ2-1 and V is TRBV7-2; TRBD2 matches 9 bases. The specimen was blood. The TCR sequence derives from a man older than 75 in good health. This chain's CDR3 is CASSLGLAGLFRFF. CDR3 nucleotide sequence: TGTGCCAGCAGCTTAGGCCTAGCGGGATTGTTTCGGTTCTTC.